The T cell receptor beta chain described here comes from a study of identical twins. This clonotype was found many times. TCRdb fed the 5' RACE reads into MiXCR, producing one record per CDR3 protein. The sample holds just over 450,000 distinct CDR3 sequences, approximately 15% seen once. V was clipped by 3 bases and J by 4 bases, with 15 bases between them. Germline V gives CDR1 MGHDK, CDR2 SYGVNS. This CDR3 spans 15 amino acids. Another study also made use of these data, one on yellow fever vaccine responses in identical twins.

This TCR came from a woman younger than 30 in good health. The J gene is TRBJ1-1, the V gene TRBV25-1; D gene unclear. What was sequenced was CD4+ T cells sorted from blood. The CDR3 DNA is TGTGCCAGCAGTGACGGTTTTTTGAAGGGCACTGAAGCTTTCTTT. Protein sequence: CASSDGFLKGTEAFF. The full variable domain, completed using reference TRBV25-1 and TRBJ1-1, is EADIYQTPRYLVIGTGKKITLECSQTMGHDKMYWYQQDPGMELHLIHYSYGVNSTEKGDLSSESTVSRIRTEHFPLTLESARPSHTSQYLCASSDGFLKGTEAFFGQGTRLTVV.